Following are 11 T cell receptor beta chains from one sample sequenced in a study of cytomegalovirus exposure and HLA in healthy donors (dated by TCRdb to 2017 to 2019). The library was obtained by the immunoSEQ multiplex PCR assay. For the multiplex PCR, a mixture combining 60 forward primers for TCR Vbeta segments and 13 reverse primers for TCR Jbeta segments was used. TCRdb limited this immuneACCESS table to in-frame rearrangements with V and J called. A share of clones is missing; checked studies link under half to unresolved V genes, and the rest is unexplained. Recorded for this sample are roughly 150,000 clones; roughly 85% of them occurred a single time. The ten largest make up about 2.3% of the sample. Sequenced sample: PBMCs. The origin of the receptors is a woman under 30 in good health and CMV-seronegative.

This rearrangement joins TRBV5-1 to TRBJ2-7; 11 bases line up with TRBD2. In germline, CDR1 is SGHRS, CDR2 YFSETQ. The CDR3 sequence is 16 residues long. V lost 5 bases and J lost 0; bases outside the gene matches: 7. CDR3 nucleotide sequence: TGCGCCAGCAGATCCGGGACTAGCGGTACCTCCTACGAGCAGTACTTC. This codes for CASRSGTSGTSYEQYF.

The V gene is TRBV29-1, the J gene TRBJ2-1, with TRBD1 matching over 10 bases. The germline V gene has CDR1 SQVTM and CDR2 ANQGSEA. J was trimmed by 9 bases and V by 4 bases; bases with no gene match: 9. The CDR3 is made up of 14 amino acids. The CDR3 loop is CSVVGQGRMSEQFF. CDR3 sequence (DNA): TGCAGCGTTGTGGGACAGGGGAGGATGAGTGAGCAGTTCTTC.

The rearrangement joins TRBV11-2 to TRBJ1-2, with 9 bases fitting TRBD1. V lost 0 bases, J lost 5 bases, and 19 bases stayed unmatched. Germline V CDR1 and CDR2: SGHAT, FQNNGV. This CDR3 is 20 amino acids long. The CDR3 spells CASSLDLWGQGSSASYGYTF. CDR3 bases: TGTGCCAGCAGCTTAGATCTTTGGGGACAGGGCTCTTCCGCCTCTTATGGCTACACCTTC.

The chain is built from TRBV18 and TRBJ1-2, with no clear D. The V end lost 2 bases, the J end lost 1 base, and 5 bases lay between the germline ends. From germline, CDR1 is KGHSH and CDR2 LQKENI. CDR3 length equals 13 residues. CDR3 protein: CASSPTVNYGYTF. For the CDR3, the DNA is TGTGCCAGCTCACCAACGGTTAACTATGGCTACACCTTC.

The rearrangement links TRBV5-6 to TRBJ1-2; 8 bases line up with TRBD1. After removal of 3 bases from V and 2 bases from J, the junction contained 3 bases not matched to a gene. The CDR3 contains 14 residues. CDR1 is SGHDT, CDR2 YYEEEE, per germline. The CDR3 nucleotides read TGTGCCAGCAGCTGGGGACAGGCCAACTATGGCTACACCTTC. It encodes CASSWGQANYGYTF.

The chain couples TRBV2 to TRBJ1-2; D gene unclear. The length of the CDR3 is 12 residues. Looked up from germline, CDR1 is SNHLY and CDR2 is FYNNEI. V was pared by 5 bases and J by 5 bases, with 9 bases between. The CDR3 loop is CASSRDLYGYTF. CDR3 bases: TGTGCCAGCAGTCGTGACTTATATGGCTACACCTTC.

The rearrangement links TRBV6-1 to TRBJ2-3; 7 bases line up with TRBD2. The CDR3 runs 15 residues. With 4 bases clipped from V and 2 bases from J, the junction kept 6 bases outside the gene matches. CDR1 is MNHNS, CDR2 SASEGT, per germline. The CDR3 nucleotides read TGTGCCAGCAGTGGTAGAGCGGGGACCACAGATACGCAGTATTTT. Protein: CASSGRAGTTDTQYF.

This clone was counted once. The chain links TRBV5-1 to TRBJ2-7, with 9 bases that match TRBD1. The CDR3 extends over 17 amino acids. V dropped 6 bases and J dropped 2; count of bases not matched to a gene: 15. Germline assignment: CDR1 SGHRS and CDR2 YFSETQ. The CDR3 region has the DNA TGCGCCAGCACCCTTGGGGCAGGGACAGGGAGGCCCTACGAGCAGTACTTC. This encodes CASTLGAGTGRPYEQYF.

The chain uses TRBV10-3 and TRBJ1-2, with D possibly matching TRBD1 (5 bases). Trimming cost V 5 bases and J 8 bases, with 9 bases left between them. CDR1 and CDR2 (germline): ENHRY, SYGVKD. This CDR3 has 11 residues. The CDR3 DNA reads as TGTGCCATCAGTTGGAGGGACGGCTACACCTTC. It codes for CAISWRDGYTF.

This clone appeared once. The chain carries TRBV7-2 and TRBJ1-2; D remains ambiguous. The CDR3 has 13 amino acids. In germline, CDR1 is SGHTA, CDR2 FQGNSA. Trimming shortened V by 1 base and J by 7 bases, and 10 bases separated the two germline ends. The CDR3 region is CASSLGGPRGYTF. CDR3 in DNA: TGTGCCAGCAGCTTAGGAGGGCCGCGTGGCTACACCTTC. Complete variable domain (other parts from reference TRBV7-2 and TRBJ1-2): GAGVSQSPSNKVTEKGKDVELRCDPISGHTALYWYRQSLGQGLEFLIYFQGNSAPDKSGLPSDRFSAERTGGSVSTLTIQRTQQEDSAVYLCASSLGGPRGYTFGSGTRLTVV.

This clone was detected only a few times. DNA for the CDR3: TGCGCCAGCAGCCAAGAAAGGACTAGCGGGAGGTTTAACTCCTACAATGAGCAGTTCTTC. Translation gives CASSQERTSGRFNSYNEQFF. This chain connects TRBV4-3 to TRBJ2-1; TRBD2 agrees at 14 bases. The CDR3 covers 20 residues. With V trimmed by 0 bases and J by 0 bases, 7 bases remained unmatched. Germline V lookup: CDR1 LGHNA, CDR2 YSLEER.